Described below is a single T cell receptor (beta chain) sequence and its context. Its cognate antigen is unknown. Since a much larger clone is just one base distant, this may be a read error. Clones were sequenced by immunoSEQ multiplex PCR, and TCRdb holds only the in-frame ones, with some missing. The data contain 550,000 to 750,000 clones, about 90% of them seen just once; the ten biggest clones take up 20% to 25%. Naive CD8 cells lacked CD45RO and underwent positive selection for CCR7, leaving out terminally differentiated effector memory CD45RA+ cells. There were only Caucasian adults among the donors, and all lived in Nashville, Tennessee. The data are from a study of shared clonotypes between healthy human individuals. Overall study findings and caveats: Only a few donors were included, so the genetic and exposure-history diversity represented was limited.

The V gene lost 1 base and the J gene lost 4 bases, with 2 bases spanning the gap. This CDR3 has 11 residues. Per the germline V gene, CDR1 is MNHEY and CDR2 is SMNVEV (reference sequence). Sequencing was performed on naive CD8+ T cells sorted from blood. The receptor's source is a man aged 25-45 years in good health. This chain joins TRBV27 and TRBJ2-7; D is uncertain. This CDR3 reads CASSLWYEQYF. The CDR3 DNA reads as TGTGCCAGCAGTTTATGGTACGAGCAGTACTTC.